The clone carrying this TCR beta chain has more than one count but fewer than ten. TCRdb re-analysed the RT-PCR reads in MiXCR, keeping a single row per CDR3 protein. The profile shows 920,000 or so distinct CDR3 sequences, approximately 18% of them singletons. V was clipped by 5 bases and J by 4 bases, with 14 bases between them. The CDR3 contains 15 residues. CDR1 SSHAT and CDR2 FNYEAQ come from the germline V gene (reference sequence). This sample stems from a study of patients and donors after allogeneic stem cell transplantation. The specimen was blood, either unsorted or a sorted T cell fraction (not recorded which). The gene calls are TRBV7-7 and TRBJ2-2; D is perhaps TRBD1 (5 bases). The origin of this receptor is a human donor who was either an allogeneic HSCT recipient or a stem cell or donor lymphocyte infusion donor (not recorded which). It is not recorded whose cells these are; they may come from a transplant donor. The CDR3 DNA follows: TGTGCCAGCAGCCGCGGACACAATCCCACCGGGGAGCTGTTTTTT. This gives the protein CASSRGHNPTGELFF.